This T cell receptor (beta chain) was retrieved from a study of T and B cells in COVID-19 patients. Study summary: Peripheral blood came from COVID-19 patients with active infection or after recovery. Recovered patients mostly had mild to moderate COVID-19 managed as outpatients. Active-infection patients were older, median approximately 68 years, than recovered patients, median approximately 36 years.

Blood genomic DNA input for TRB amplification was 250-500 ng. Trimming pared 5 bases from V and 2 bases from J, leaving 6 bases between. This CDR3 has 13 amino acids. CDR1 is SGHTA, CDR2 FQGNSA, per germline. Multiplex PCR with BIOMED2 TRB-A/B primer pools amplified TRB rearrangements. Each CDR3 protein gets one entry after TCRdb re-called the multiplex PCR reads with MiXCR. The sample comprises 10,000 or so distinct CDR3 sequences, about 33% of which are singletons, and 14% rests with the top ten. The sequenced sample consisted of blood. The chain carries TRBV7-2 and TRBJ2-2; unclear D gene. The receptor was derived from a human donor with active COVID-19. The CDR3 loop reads CASSPRNTGELFF. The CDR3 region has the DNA TGTGCCAGCAGCCCCCGTAACACCGGGGAGCTGTTTTTT. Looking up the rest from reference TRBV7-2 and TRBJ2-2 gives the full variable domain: GAGVSQSPSNKVTEKGKDVELRCDPISGHTALYWYRQSLGQGLEFLIYFQGNSAPDKSGLPSDRFSAERTGGSVSTLTIQRTQQEDSAVYLCASSPRNTGELFFGEGSRLTVL.